This T cell receptor (beta chain) was sequenced during a study of T cell responses to AZD1222 COVID-19 vaccine. Produced via immunoSEQ multiplex PCR; TCRdb's table is partial and in-frame only. This table has 180,000 or so clones, about 95% appearing once. The CDR3 covers 12 residues. From germline, CDR1 is SGHRS and CDR2 YFSETQ. Trimming shortened V by 0 bases and J by 10 bases, and 8 bases separated the two germline ends. The clonotype comes from an adult in good health. Sequenced here: peripheral blood, sampled on day 0 of AZD1222 vaccination. The chain has TRBV5-1 and TRBJ2-1; a weak D match, TRBD2 (5 bases). Here the CDR3 reads CASSLVAWEQFF. DNA for the CDR3: TGCGCCAGCAGCTTGGTAGCGTGGGAGCAGTTCTTC.